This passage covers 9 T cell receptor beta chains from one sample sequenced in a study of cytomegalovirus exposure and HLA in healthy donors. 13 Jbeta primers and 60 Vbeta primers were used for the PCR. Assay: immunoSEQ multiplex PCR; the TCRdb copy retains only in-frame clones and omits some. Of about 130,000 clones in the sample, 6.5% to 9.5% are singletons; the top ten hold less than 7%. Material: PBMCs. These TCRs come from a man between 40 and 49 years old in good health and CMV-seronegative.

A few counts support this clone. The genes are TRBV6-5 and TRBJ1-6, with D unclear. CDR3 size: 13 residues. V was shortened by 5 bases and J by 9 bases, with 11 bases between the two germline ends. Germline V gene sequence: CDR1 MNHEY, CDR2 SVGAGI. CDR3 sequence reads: CASSPDMGSPLHF. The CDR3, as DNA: TGTGCCAGCAGTCCCGACATGGGTTCACCCCTCCACTTT.

DNA of the CDR3: TGTGCCAGCAGCCTGGGACTAGCGAGTATATACGAGCAGTACTTC. Translation gives CASSLGLASIYEQYF. This sequence joins TRBV9 and TRBJ2-7; 10 nucleotides line up with TRBD2. From germline, CDR1 is SGDLS and CDR2 YYNGEE. Unmatched junction bases numbered 8, after V lost 4 bases and J lost 4 bases. This CDR3 comprises 15 residues. The whole variable domain, remainder taken from reference TRBV9 and TRBJ2-7, is DSGVTQTPKHLITATGQRVTLRCSPRSGDLSVYWYQQSLDQGLQFLIQYYNGEERAKGNILERFSAQQFPDLHSELNLSSLELGDSALYFCASSLGLASIYEQYFGPGTRLTVT.

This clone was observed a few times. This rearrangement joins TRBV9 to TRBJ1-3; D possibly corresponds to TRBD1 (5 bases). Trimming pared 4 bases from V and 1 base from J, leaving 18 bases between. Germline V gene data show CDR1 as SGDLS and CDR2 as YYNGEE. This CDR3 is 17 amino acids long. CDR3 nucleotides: TGTGCCAGCAGCTCCTTCCTAGGGGCGGTTTCTGGAAACACCATATATTTT. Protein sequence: CASSSFLGAVSGNTIYF.

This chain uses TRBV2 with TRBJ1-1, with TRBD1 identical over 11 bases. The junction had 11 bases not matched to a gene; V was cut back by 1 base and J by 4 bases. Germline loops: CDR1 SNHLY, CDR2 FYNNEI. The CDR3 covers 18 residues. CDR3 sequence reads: CASSEGRTGGAGSTEAFF. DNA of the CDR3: TGTGCCAGCAGTGAAGGTCGGACAGGGGGCGCCGGTAGCACTGAAGCTTTCTTT.

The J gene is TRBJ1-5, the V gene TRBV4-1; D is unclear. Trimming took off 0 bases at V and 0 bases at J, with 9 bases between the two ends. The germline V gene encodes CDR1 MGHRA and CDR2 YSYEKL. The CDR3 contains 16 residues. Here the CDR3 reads CASSQESGYSNQPQHF. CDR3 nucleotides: TGCGCCAGCAGCCAAGAGTCAGGCTATAGCAATCAGCCCCAGCATTTT.

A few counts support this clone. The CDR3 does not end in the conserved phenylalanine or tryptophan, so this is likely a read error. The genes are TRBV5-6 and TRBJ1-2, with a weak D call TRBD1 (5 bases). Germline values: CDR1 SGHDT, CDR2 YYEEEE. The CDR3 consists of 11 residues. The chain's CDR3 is CASSRGYGYTV. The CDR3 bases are TGTGCAAGCAGCCGGGGGTACGGCTACACCGTC.

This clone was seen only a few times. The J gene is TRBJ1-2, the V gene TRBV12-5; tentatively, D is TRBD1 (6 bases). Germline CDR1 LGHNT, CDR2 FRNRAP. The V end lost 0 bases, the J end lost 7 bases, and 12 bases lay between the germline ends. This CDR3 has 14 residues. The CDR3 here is CASGLVRQAGGYTF. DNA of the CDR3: TGTGCTAGTGGTTTGGTGAGACAGGCCGGTGGCTACACCTTC.

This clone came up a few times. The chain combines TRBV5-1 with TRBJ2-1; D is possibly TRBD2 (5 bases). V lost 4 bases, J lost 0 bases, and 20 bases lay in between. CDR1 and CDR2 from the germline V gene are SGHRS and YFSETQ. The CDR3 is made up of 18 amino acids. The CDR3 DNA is TGCGCCAGCAGCCCAGAGGGTAACCCCACGAGCTCCTACAATGAGCAGTTCTTC. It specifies CASSPEGNPTSSYNEQFF.

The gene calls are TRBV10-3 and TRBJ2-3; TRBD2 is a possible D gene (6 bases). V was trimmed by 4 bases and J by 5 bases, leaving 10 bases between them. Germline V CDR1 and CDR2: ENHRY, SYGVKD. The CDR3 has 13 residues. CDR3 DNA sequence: TGTGCCATCAGTGGCCAGGGAGGAGATACGCAGTATTTT. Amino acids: CAISGQGGDTQYF.